Each of the 18 T cell receptor beta chains below was sequenced from the same sample in a study of OX40 agonist ivuxolimab in advanced cancers. Using immunoSEQ multiplex PCR, the repertoire was profiled, and TCRdb retains in-frame clones only, with some absent. The sample has 68,000 or so clones, approximately 89% seen once. The source was CD4+ or CD8+ T cells sorted from blood, collected in a trial of the OX40 agonist ivuxolimab. The receptors derive from an adult with an advanced solid tumor such as melanoma, head and neck, liver or kidney cancer.

This chain links TRBV10-3 with TRBJ2-1; 10 bases are a match to TRBD1. V lost 4 bases, J lost 1 base, and 7 bases stayed unmatched. Germline loops: CDR1 ENHRY, CDR2 SYGVKD. The CDR3 contains 17 residues. CDR3 loop: CAISGQDRGASYNEQFF. In nucleotides, the CDR3 is TGTGCCATCAGTGGCCAGGACAGGGGGGCATCCTACAATGAGCAGTTCTTC.

J is TRBJ2-3 and V is TRBV9, with TRBD2 as a possible D gene (6 bases). V was clipped by 0 bases and J by 3 bases, with 11 bases between them. The CDR3 length is 15 residues. Per the germline V gene, CDR1 is SGDLS and CDR2 is YYNGEE. CDR3: CASSVAGDGTDTQYF. Here the CDR3 DNA reads TGTGCCAGCAGCGTAGCGGGAGATGGAACAGATACGCAGTATTTT.

V is TRBV7-8 and J is TRBJ2-7; D remains ambiguous. Germline CDR1 is SGHVS and CDR2 is FQNEAQ. Trimming removed 3 bases at V and 3 bases at J, with 9 bases between. The CDR3 runs 13 residues. CDR3 residues: CASSLGVFYEQYF. The CDR3 DNA follows: TGTGCCAGCAGCTTGGGCGTGTTCTACGAGCAGTACTTC.

CDR3 residues: CASSLAVPTGANVLTF. The CDR3 region has the DNA TGTGCCAGCAGCTTAGCAGTTCCCACGGGGGCCAACGTCCTGACTTTC. The chain carries TRBV7-3 and TRBJ2-6; D call uncertain. V lost 2 bases and J 4 bases, leaving 12 bases between the germline ends. The CDR3 consists of 16 residues. Looked up from germline, CDR1 is SGHTA and CDR2 is FQGTGA.

The chain employs TRBV19 and TRBJ2-2; no clear D gene. Per germline, CDR1 LNHDA and CDR2 SQIVND (reference sequence). This CDR3 has 13 residues. V dropped 7 bases and J dropped 6 bases, with 12 bases sitting between them. CDR3: CASTPDFSGELFF. CDR3 in DNA: TGTGCCAGTACCCCTGATTTTTCCGGGGAGCTGTTTTTT.

The count of this clone is one. CDR3 coding DNA: TGTGCCAGCAGCTTAGGGAGGACAGGGGGAAATGAGCAGTTCTTC. It encodes CASSLGRTGGNEQFF. The V gene is TRBV7-9, the J gene TRBJ2-1; 10 bases are shared with TRBD1. V shed 1 base, J shed 7 bases, and the junction held 4 bases outside the gene matches. Per germline, CDR1 SEHNR and CDR2 FQNEAQ (reference sequence). The CDR3 length is 15 residues.

The chain uses TRBV27 and TRBJ1-2, with no clear D. This CDR3 spans 17 amino acids. V shed 3 bases and J shed 1 base, with 18 bases lying between them. The V gene's germline CDR1 is MNHEY and CDR2 SMNVEV (reference sequence). This CDR3 reads CASSFSLAGGLNYGYTF. DNA for the CDR3: TGTGCCAGCAGTTTTTCCCTAGCGGGAGGGCTTAACTATGGCTACACCTTC.

The chain recombines TRBV7-9 with TRBJ1-2; 10 bases align to TRBD1. J lost 4 bases, V lost 7 bases, and 9 bases had no gene match. The length of the CDR3 is 15 residues. Germline CDR1 and CDR2: SEHNR and FQNEAQ (reference sequence). CDR3 bases: TGTGCCAGCAATACCGGGACAGGGGTCGCCTATGGCTACACCTTC. Translation gives CASNTGTGVAYGYTF.

The chain links TRBV5-1 to TRBJ2-1; perhaps D is TRBD1 or TRBD2 (5 bases each). This CDR3 contains 15 residues. V lost 0 bases and J lost 7, with 14 bases in between. Germline assignment: CDR1 SGHRS and CDR2 YFSETQ. The CDR3 DNA reads as TGCGCCAGCAGCTTGGCGGGGCGTTTAGATAATGAGCAGTTCTTC. Translation gives CASSLAGRLDNEQFF. The variable domain in full, with the rest retrieved from reference TRBV5-1 and TRBJ2-1, is KAGVTQTPRYLIKTRGQQVTLSCSPISGHRSVSWYQQTPGQGLQFLFEYFSETQRNKGNFPGRFSGRQFSNSRSEMNVSTLELGDSALYLCASSLAGRLDNEQFFGPGTRLTVL.

The chain uses TRBV6-1 and TRBJ2-7; the D gene is possibly TRBD2 (5 bases). Per germline, CDR1 MNHNS and CDR2 SASEGT. This CDR3 comprises 14 residues. Trimming left V 3 bases short and J 2 bases short, with 11 bases between. CDR3: CASSDAGEAYEQYF. Written as DNA, the CDR3 is TGTGCCAGCAGTGATGCGGGCGAGGCCTACGAGCAGTACTTC.

The chain uses TRBV30 and TRBJ2-3; D is possibly TRBD1 (6 bases). This CDR3 has 12 amino acids. CDR1 is GTSNPN and CDR2 is SVGIG in the germline V gene (reference sequence). Trimming shortened V by 7 bases and J by 6 bases, and 14 bases separated the two germline ends. The CDR3 nucleotides read TGTGCCTTGAAGGGGGATGCCGATACGCAGTATTTT. Encoded protein: CALKGDADTQYF.

This clone has only a few counts. The chain has TRBV19 and TRBJ1-5, with 11 bases that match TRBD1. Germline loops: CDR1 LNHDA, CDR2 SQIVND (reference sequence). This CDR3 has 16 residues. V shed 6 bases and J 4 bases; nucleotides not matched to a gene: 8. The CDR3 loop reads CASSPRDRGGNQPQHF. CDR3 nucleotides: TGTGCCAGTAGCCCGAGGGACAGGGGGGGTAATCAGCCCCAGCATTTT. The variable domain in full, completed from reference TRBV19 and TRBJ1-5, reads DGGITQSPKYLFRKEGQNVTLSCEQNLNHDAMYWYRQDPGQGLRLIYYSQIVNDFQKGDIAEGYSVSREKKESFPLTVTSAQKNPTAFYLCASSPRDRGGNQPQHFGDGTRLSIL.

J is TRBJ2-7 and V is TRBV2, with 10 bases matching TRBD2. With 6 bases clipped from V and 6 bases from J, the junction kept 11 bases outside the gene matches. The CDR3 length is 15 residues. Germline CDR1 is SNHLY and CDR2 is FYNNEI. This CDR3 is CASSLGTSDRGEQYF. The CDR3 bases are TGTGCCAGCAGCCTAGGGACTAGCGACCGAGGCGAGCAGTACTTC.

This rearrangement joins TRBV6-1 to TRBJ1-5; the match to TRBD1 covers 7 bases. This CDR3 is built from 16 residues. CDR1 is MNHNS and CDR2 is SASEGT in the germline V gene. Germline trimming cut 2 bases from V and 6 bases from J; bases unmatched to any gene: 10. CDR3 DNA sequence: TGTGCCAGCAGTGAACCGTCAGGGGGGGACGGTCAGCCCCAGCATTTT. This translates into CASSEPSGGDGQPQHF.

CDR3 protein: CASSFGHSGNTIYF. The CDR3 DNA reads TGTGCCAGCAGCTTTGGCCACTCTGGAAACACCATATATTTT. The genes are TRBV7-2 and TRBJ1-3; D ambiguous. The ends were cut back, 3 bases at V and 0 bases at J, with 6 bases in the middle. Germline CDR1 and CDR2: SGHTA and FQGNSA. CDR3 length: 14 amino acids.

The CDR3: CASSARDTNSPLHF. The CDR3 bases are TGTGCCAGCAGTGCCCGGGATACTAATTCACCCCTCCACTTT. V and J are TRBV6-5 and TRBJ1-6, with D uncertain. Between the trimmed V and J ends, which lost 5 bases and 6 bases, there was a span of 11 bases. The CDR3 has 14 residues. The germline CDR1 and CDR2 sequences are MNHEY and SVGAGI.

The rearrangement joins TRBV7-8 to TRBJ2-6, with D unresolved. Germline-derived CDR1 and CDR2 are SGHVS and FQNEAQ. The CDR3 contains 15 residues. V was pared by 0 bases and J by 2 bases, with 5 bases between. The CDR3 reads CASSLAATGANVLTF. In DNA form, the CDR3 reads TGTGCCAGCAGCTTAGCAGCGACTGGGGCCAACGTCCTGACTTTC.

The chain employs TRBV30 and TRBJ2-5; D may be TRBD2 (6 bases). V lost 2 bases and J lost 3, with 10 bases in between. The CDR3 is made up of 13 amino acids. Per germline, CDR1 GTSNPN and CDR2 SVGIG (reference sequence). The CDR3 DNA sequence: TGTGCCTGGAGTAATGGCGGGAAAGAGACCCAGTACTTC. Translation: CAWSNGGKETQYF. The full variable domain, in which reference TRBV30 and TRBJ2-5 provide the parts outside the CDR3, is SQTIHQWPATLVQPVGSPLSLECTVEGTSNPNLYWYRQAAGRGLQLLFYSVGIGQISSEVPQNLSASRPQDRQFILSSKKLLLSDSGFYLCAWSNGGKETQYFGPGTRLLVL.